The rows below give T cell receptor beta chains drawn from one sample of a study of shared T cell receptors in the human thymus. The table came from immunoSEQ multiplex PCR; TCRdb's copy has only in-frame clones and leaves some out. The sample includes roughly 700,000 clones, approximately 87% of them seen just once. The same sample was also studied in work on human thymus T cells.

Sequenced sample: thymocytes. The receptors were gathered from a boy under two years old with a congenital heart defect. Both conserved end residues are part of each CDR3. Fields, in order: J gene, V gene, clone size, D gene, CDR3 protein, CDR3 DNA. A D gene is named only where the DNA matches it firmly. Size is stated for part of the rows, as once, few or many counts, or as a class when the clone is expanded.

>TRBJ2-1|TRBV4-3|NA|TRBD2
CASSQVVIPSGSSGEQFF
TGCGCCAGCAGCCAAGTCGTAATTCCTAGCGGGAGTTCTGGTGAGCAGTTCTTC
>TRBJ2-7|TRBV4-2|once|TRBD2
CASSQTSGRSYEQYF
TGTGCCAGCAGCCAGACTAGCGGGAGGTCCTACGAGCAGTACTTC
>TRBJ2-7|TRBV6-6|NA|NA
CASSYSKRADYEQYF
TGTGCCAGCAGTTACTCGAAGCGGGCGGACTACGAGCAGTACTTC
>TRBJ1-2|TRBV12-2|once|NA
CASRLRQAEDYGYTF
TGTGCAAGTCGCCTCCGACAGGCGGAGGACTATGGCTACACCTTC
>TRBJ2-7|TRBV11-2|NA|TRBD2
CASSFGATSGNPSYEQYF
TGTGCCAGCAGCTTCGGGGCGACTAGCGGGAACCCTAGCTACGAGCAGTACTTC
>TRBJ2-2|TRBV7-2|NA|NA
CASSFWVRGDREDTGELFF
TGTGCCAGCAGCTTTTGGGTCAGGGGTGACCGCGAGGACACCGGGGAGCTGTTTTTT
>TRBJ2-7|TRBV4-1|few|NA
CASSHSDSDYEQYF
TGCGCCAGCAGCCACAGCGACTCAGACTACGAGCAGTACTTC
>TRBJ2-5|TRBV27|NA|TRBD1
CASSSTGGPGTQYF
TGTGCCAGCAGTAGTACAGGGGGCCCGGGGACCCAGTACTTC
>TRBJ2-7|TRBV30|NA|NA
CAWSVLRDDYEQYF
TGTGCCTGGAGTGTACTCAGGGATGACTACGAGCAGTACTTC
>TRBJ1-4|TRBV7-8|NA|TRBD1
CASSLLQGIHNHGEKLFF
TGTGCCAGCAGCTTGTTACAGGGGATCCACAACCACGGTGAAAAACTGTTTTTT
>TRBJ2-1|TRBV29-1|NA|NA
CSVGSSGYNEQFF
TGCAGCGTTGGGAGTAGCGGATACAATGAGCAGTTCTTC
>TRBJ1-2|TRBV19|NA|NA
CASSIYYGYTF
TGTGCCAGTAGTATATATTATGGCTACACCTTC
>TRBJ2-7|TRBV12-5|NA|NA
CASGLVLGWRLYF
TGTGCTAGTGGTTTGGTACTGGGGTGGAGGTTGTACTTC
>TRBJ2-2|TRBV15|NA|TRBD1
CATSRDQGASGELFF
TGTGCCACCAGCAGGGACCAGGGGGCGTCCGGGGAGCTGTTTTTT
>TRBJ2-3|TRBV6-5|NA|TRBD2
CASSYGTMDTQYF
TGTGCCAGCAGTTACGGGACTATGGATACGCAGTATTTT
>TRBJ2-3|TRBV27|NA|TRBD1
CASSPGDRGGTDTQYF
TGTGCCAGCAGTCCCGGGGACAGGGGGGGCACAGATACGCAGTATTTT
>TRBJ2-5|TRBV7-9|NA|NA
CASSFTPDSQETQYF
TGTGCCAGCAGCTTCACCCCGGACAGCCAAGAGACCCAGTACTTC
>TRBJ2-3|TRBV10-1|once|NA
CASSESGRVTDTQYF
TGCGCCAGCAGTGAGAGTGGGAGAGTCACAGATACGCAGTATTTT
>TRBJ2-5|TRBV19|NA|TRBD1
CASSPQGGHWSQETQYF
TGTGCCAGTAGTCCCCAAGGGGGCCACTGGTCCCAAGAGACCCAGTACTTC
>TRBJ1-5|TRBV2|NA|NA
CASSVGHDDVWGNQPQHF
TGTGCCAGCAGTGTGGGACATGATGACGTCTGGGGCAATCAGCCCCAGCATTTT
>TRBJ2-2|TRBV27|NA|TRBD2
CASTLITSGRPTGELFF
TGTGCCAGCACCCTCATTACTAGCGGGAGGCCCACCGGGGAGCTGTTTTTT
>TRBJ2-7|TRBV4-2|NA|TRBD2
CASSQSSGPSYEQYF
TGTGCCAGCAGCCAATCTAGCGGGCCTTCCTACGAGCAGTACTTC
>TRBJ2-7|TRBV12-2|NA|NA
CASRFTLYPDISAGEQYF
TGTGCAAGTCGCTTCACACTATACCCTGACATAAGTGCGGGCGAGCAGTACTTC
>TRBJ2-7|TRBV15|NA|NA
CATRRRSSYEQYF
TGTGCCACCAGGCGACGGAGCTCCTACGAGCAGTACTTC
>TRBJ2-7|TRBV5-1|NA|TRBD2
CASRAGLEQYF
TGCGCCAGCAGAGCGGGGCTCGAGCAGTACTTC
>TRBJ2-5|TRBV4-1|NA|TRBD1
CASSPRATGESQYF
TGCGCCAGCAGCCCCCGGGCGACAGGGGAGTCCCAGTACTTC
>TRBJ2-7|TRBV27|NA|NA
CASSPPKESRTTSSGPYEQYF
TGTGCCAGCAGCCCCCCCAAGGAGAGCAGGACAACTAGCAGCGGACCTTACGAGCAGTACTTC
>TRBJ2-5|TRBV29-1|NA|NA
CSVEVEIPGETQYF
TGCAGCGTTGAAGTTGAGATACCTGGAGAGACCCAGTACTTC
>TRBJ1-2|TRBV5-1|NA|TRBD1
CASSPDTSGTGEPYGYTF
TGCGCCAGCAGCCCGGATACTTCCGGGACAGGGGAACCCTATGGCTACACCTTC
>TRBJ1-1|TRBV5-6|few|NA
CASSLLSNTEAFF
TGTGCCAGCAGCTTGTTATCGAACACTGAAGCTTTCTTT
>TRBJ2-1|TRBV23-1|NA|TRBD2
CASSQSRQGTSGSTYNEQFF
TGCGCCAGCAGTCAATCGAGACAGGGGACTAGCGGGAGCACCTACAATGAGCAGTTCTTC
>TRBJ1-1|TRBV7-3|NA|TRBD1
CASSLADRETEAFF
TGTGCCAGCAGCTTGGCCGACAGGGAAACTGAAGCTTTCTTT
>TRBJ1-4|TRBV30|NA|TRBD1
CAWSLTGRNEKLFF
TGTGCCTGGAGTTTGACAGGGCGTAATGAAAAACTGTTTTTT
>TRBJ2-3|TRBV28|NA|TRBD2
CASSPRTSGSSGTDTQYF
TGTGCCAGCAGTCCTCGCACTAGCGGGAGCTCGGGCACAGATACGCAGTATTTT
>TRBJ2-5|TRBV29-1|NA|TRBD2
CSSGTSGNEGETQYF
TGCAGCTCAGGGACTAGCGGGAACGAGGGGGAGACCCAGTACTTC
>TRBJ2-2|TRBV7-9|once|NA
CASSQGSPTGTGELFF
TGTGCCAGCAGTCAGGGGTCGCCCACGGGCACCGGGGAGCTGTTTTTT
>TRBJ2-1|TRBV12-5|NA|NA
CASALSYNEQFF
TGTGCTAGTGCCCTCTCCTACAATGAGCAGTTCTTC
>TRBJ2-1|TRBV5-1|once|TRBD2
CASRGREVHNEQFF
TGCGCCAGCAGGGGGCGGGAGGTCCACAATGAGCAGTTCTTC
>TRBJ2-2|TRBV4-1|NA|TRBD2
CASSQSPSGSGSGELFF
TGCGCCAGCAGCCAATCTCCGTCGGGTAGCGGGTCCGGGGAGCTGTTTTTT
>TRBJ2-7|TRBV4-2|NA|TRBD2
CASSQGSGRAVRYEQYF
TGTGCCAGCAGCCAAGGAAGCGGGAGGGCCGTTAGATACGAGCAGTACTTC
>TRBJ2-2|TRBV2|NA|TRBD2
CASSERGSGSIFGELFF
TGTGCCAGCAGTGAAAGGGGTAGCGGGAGTATATTCGGGGAGCTGTTTTTT
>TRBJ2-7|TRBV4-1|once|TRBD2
CASSQDLSTSGFYEQYF
TGCGCCAGCAGCCAAGACCTCTCCACTAGCGGATTCTACGAGCAGTACTTC
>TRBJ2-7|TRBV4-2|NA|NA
CASSQDPGAYEQYF
TGTGCCAGCAGCCAAGATCCGGGAGCCTACGAGCAGTACTTC
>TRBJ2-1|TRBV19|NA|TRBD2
CASSISPSGRDSSYNEQFF
TGTGCCAGTAGTATCTCCCCTAGCGGGAGGGATAGCTCCTACAATGAGCAGTTCTTC
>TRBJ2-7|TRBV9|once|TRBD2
CASSQRLAGGPNEQYF
TGTGCCAGCAGCCAGAGACTAGCGGGAGGGCCAAACGAGCAGTACTTC
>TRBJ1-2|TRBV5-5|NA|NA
CASSLGGAPYGYTF
TGTGCCAGCAGCTTGGGCGGGGCCCCCTATGGCTACACCTTC
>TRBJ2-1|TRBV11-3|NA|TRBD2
CASSATSASSYNEQFF
TGTGCCAGCAGCGCGACTAGCGCGAGCTCCTACAATGAGCAGTTCTTC
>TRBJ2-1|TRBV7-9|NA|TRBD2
CASSLACGREDNEQFF
TGTGCCAGCAGCTTAGCGTGCGGGAGAGAGGACAATGAGCAGTTCTTC
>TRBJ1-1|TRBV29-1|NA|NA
CSVEVRDGEAFF
TGCAGCGTTGAAGTCCGGGATGGTGAAGCTTTCTTT
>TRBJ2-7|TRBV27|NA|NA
CASSFRTAATEQYF
TGTGCCAGCAGTTTTCGAACAGCGGCTACCGAGCAGTACTTC
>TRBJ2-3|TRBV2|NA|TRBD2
CASRGGGPFTDTQYF
TGTGCCAGCCGCGGGGGAGGGCCGTTTACAGATACGCAGTATTTT
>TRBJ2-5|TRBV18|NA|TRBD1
CASSTDAGDSRETQYF
TGTGCCAGCTCAACCGACGCCGGGGACAGCAGAGAGACCCAGTACTTC
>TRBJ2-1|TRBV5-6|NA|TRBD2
CASSLKGLATNEQFF
TGTGCCAGCAGCTTGAAGGGACTAGCGACCAATGAGCAGTTCTTC
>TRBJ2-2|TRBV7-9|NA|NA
CASSLAFPRTVNTGELFF
TGTGCCAGCAGCTTAGCATTTCCCCGGACTGTAAACACCGGGGAGCTGTTTTTT
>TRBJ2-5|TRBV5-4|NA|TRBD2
CASSRGLAGGPPQETQYF
TGTGCCAGCAGCCGAGGACTAGCGGGAGGTCCCCCCCAAGAGACCCAGTACTTC
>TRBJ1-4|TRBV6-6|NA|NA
CASSLNEGANEKLFF
TGTGCCAGCAGTTTAAACGAGGGGGCTAATGAAAAACTGTTTTTT
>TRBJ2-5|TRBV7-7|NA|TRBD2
CASSFASGRGEETQYF
TGTGCTAGCAGCTTCGCTAGCGGGAGGGGGGAAGAGACCCAGTACTTC
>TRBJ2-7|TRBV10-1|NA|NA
CASSEYRAGYEQYF
TGCGCCAGCAGTGAGTACAGGGCAGGGTACGAGCAGTACTTC